A selection of T cell receptor delta chains follows, all from one sample in a study of Vδ1+ human thymocytes. TCRdb called clones from the multiplex PCR reads again using CATT. The sample holds approximately 25,000 delta-chain clones; under 8% are singletons and the top ten take more than 0.9%. The sequencing input was Vdelta1+ gamma-delta thymocytes from the thymus. Source of these receptors: a girl under two years old who had congenital heart surgery. The conserved cysteine and the conserved F or W are not part of the CDR3 here. Only some rows state a clone size, as once, few, many or a class for expanded clones.

size	length	V	J	CDR3
NA	19	TRDV1	TRDJ1	ALGGFPKGVRTGGYGHKLI
few	17	TRDV1	TRDJ1	ALGEVFEWGIPYTDKLI
few	16	TRDV1	TRDJ1	ALGKGFTGGPHTDKLI
NA	21	TRDV1	TRDJ1	ALGELESFLRKVYLGDTDKLI
few	19	TRDV1	TRDJ1	ALGEPPVPELGDTRGDKLI
NA	26	TRDV1	TRDJ1	ALGESLGRAPLPKALAFLRLGTDKLI
few	20	TRDV1	TRDJ1	ALGEPAFLSTGGGPYTDKLI
few	17	TRDV1	TRDJ1	ALGEGSLRGDPRWGKLI
NA	16	TRDV1	TRDJ1	ALGELGIRFGYTDKLI
NA	16	TRDV1	TRDJ1	ALGIECELAGGYGLLI
NA	20	TRDV1	TRDJ1	ALGEPRFLPGRLGIPPDKLI
NA	14	TRDV1	TRDJ1	ALAACRFKITDKLI
few	20	TRDV1	TRDJ1	ALGELNLHRGIPTPWTDKLI
few	11	TRDV2	TRDJ1	ACATQLVDKLI
NA	15	TRDV1	TRDJ1	ALGEMGIDSYTDKLI
NA	18	TRDV1	TRDJ2	ALGAELGDTSSTLTAQLF
few	17	TRDV1	TRDJ1	ALGERLRLGDNGSDKLI
NA	14	TRDV1	TRDJ1	ALGEPRRLPTDKLI
few	16	TRDV1	TRDJ1	ALGELVLPTCRTDKLI
few	16	TRDV1	TRDJ1	ALGVSAFLAGPSSGLI
NA	21	TRDV1	TRDJ1	ALGPKWLLRGGPTSLRGDKLI
few	14	TRDV1	TRDJ1	ALGELSYRDTRKLI